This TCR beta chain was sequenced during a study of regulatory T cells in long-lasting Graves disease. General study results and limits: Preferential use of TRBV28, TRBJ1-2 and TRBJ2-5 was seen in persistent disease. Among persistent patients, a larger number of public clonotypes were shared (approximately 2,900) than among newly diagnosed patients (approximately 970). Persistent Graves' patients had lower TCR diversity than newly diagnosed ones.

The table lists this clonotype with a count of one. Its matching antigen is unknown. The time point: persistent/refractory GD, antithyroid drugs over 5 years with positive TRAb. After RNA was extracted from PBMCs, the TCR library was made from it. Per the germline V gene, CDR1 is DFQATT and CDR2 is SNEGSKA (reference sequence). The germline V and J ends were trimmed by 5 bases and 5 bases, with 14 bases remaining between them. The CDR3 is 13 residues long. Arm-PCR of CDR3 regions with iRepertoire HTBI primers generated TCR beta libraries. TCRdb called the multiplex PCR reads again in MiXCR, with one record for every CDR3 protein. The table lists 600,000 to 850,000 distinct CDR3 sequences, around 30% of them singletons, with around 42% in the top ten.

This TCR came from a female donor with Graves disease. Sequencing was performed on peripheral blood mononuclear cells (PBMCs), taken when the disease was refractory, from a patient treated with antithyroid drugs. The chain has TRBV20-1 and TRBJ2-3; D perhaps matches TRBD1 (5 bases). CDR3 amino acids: CSAPRTQGDTQYF. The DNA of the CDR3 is TGCAGTGCTCCCCGGACCCAGGGAGATACGCAGTATTTT.